These 20 T cell receptor beta chains came from one sample sequenced in a study of OX40 agonist ivuxolimab in advanced cancers. Produced via immunoSEQ multiplex PCR; TCRdb's table is partial and in-frame only. This table has about 34,000 clones, roughly 91% appearing once. The sample was CD4+ or CD8+ T cells sorted from blood, taken in a trial of the OX40 agonist ivuxolimab. These receptors all stem from an adult with an advanced solid tumor such as melanoma, head and neck, liver or kidney cancer.

J is TRBJ2-4 and V is TRBV7-2, with 9 bases identical to TRBD2. Trimming removed 1 base from V and 5 bases from J; junction bases left unmatched: 9. CDR3 length: 17 residues. Germline CDR1 is SGHTA and CDR2 is FQGNSA. CDR3 in DNA: TGTGCCAGCAGCTTAGTACATTCGGCGGGGGGGCAAAACATTCAGTACTTC. Encoded protein: CASSLVHSAGGQNIQYF.

The CDR3 spells CASRPGQGLGNTIYF. In DNA form, the CDR3 reads TGTGCCAGCAGGCCGGGACAGGGGCTTGGAAACACCATATATTTT. The chain uses TRBV7-6 and TRBJ1-3; 10 nucleotides line up with TRBD1. Germline values: CDR1 SGHVS, CDR2 FNYEAQ. The CDR3 runs 15 residues. J lost 3 bases, V lost 6 bases, and 5 bases had no gene match.

This clone came up once. CDR3 bases: TGTGCCAGCAGCTTCAGCGCCGGGGACCCTCCCATAGGCTACACCTTC. This gives the protein CASSFSAGDPPIGYTF. J is TRBJ1-2 and V is TRBV7-2; maybe TRBD1 (5 bases). CDR3 size: 16 residues. V was cut by 3 bases and J by 8 bases, with 22 bases left in between. CDR1 and CDR2 from the germline V gene are SGHTA and FQGNSA.

This chain connects TRBV2 to TRBJ2-7, with no clear D. The CDR3 spans 14 residues. Looked up from germline, CDR1 is SNHLY and CDR2 is FYNNEI. Trimming removed 0 bases from V and 1 base from J, with 7 bases in between. The CDR3 region has the DNA TGTGCCAGCAGTGAAGCCGTTTGGTCCTACGAGCAGTACTTC. Translating it yields CASSEAVWSYEQYF.

The J gene is TRBJ2-1, the V gene TRBV4-2; 7 bases are a match to TRBD1. Trimming took 4 bases from V and 8 from J; bases not matched to a gene: 17. Per the germline V gene, CDR1 is LGHNA and CDR2 is YNFKEQ. The CDR3 is made up of 17 amino acids. The CDR3 region has the DNA TGTGCCAGCAGCCGAGAAACTACGGGACAGTCCGACGATGAGCAGTTCTTC. This encodes CASSRETTGQSDDEQFF.

This rearrangement joins TRBV14 to TRBJ1-4; D unclear. The CDR3 is 13 residues long. Germline lookup yields CDR1 SGHDN and CDR2 FVKESK. V lost 0 bases and J lost 8, with 7 bases in between. DNA of the CDR3: TGTGCCAGCAGCCAAGATCTTGGAGAAAAACTGTTTTTT. This gives the protein CASSQDLGEKLFF. Full variable domain (rest looked up from reference TRBV14 and TRBJ1-4): EAGVTQFPSHSVIEKGQTVTLRCDPISGHDNLYWYRRVMGKEIKFLLHFVKESKQDESGMPNNRFLAERTGGTYSTLKVQPAELEDSGVYFCASSQDLGEKLFFGSGTQLSVL.

This chain connects TRBV10-3 to TRBJ2-3; D is uncertain. V lost 3 bases and J 2 bases, leaving 0 bases between the germline ends. The CDR3 runs 11 residues. The germline gives CDR1 ENHRY, CDR2 SYGVKD. CDR3 sequence: CAISDTDTQYF. In DNA, the CDR3 is TGTGCCATCAGTGACACAGATACGCAGTATTTT.

CDR3 bases: TGTGCCTGGAATTGGGGGGGAGCAGATACGCAGTATTTT. It translates to CAWNWGGADTQYF. The genes are TRBV30 and TRBJ2-3; 7 bases are a match to TRBD2. The CDR3 is made up of 13 amino acids. J lost 4 bases, V lost 4 bases, and 5 bases had no gene match. From germline, CDR1 is GTSNPN and CDR2 SVGIG (reference sequence).

The rearrangement joins TRBV28 to TRBJ2-1; 13 nucleotides agree with TRBD2. Looked up from germline, CDR1 is MDHEN and CDR2 is SYDVKM. The V and J ends lost 1 base and 6 bases, in that order; junction bases with no gene match: 12. The CDR3 extends over 19 amino acids. CDR3 DNA sequence: TGTGCCAGCAGTTTATCCCCCACTAGCGGGGGGGCAAATTTCAATGAGCAGTTCTTC. This sequence encodes CASSLSPTSGGANFNEQFF.

The chain couples TRBV11-2 to TRBJ2-4, with D perhaps matching TRBD1 or TRBD2 (7 bases each). Deletions cut 3 bases from V and 8 bases from J, with 14 bases between. Germline values: CDR1 SGHAT, CDR2 FQNNGV. The CDR3 length is 14 residues. This chain's CDR3 is CASSFRGTTDIQYF. The DNA for the CDR3 is TGTGCCAGCAGCTTCAGGGGGACTACGGACATTCAGTACTTC.

The genes are TRBV4-1 and TRBJ2-4, with 9 bases fitting TRBD1. The CDR3 consists of 16 residues. CDR1 and CDR2 from the germline V gene are MGHRA and YSYEKL. V shed 2 bases, J shed 7 bases, and the junction held 9 bases outside the gene matches. The DNA for the CDR3 is TGCGCCAGCAGCCAACAAACCGGGACAGGGTCGAACATTCAGTACTTC. Protein: CASSQQTGTGSNIQYF.

The chain employs TRBV19 and TRBJ2-1, with TRBD2 identical over 7 bases. CDR1 and CDR2 from the germline V gene are LNHDA and SQIVND (reference sequence). V was pared by 6 bases and J by 4 bases, with 9 bases of the junction left unmatched. This CDR3 is 15 amino acids long. Written as DNA, the CDR3 is TGTGCCAGTAGCGGCGGGAGAGGAGGATACAATGAGCAGTTCTTC. Translation: CASSGGRGGYNEQFF.

This clone came up once. The rearrangement links TRBV19 to TRBJ1-5; TRBD1 matches 7 bases. Per germline, CDR1 LNHDA and CDR2 SQIVND (reference sequence). The V gene end was trimmed by 8 bases and the J gene end by 0 bases; junction bases not matched to a gene: 10. This CDR3 contains 16 residues. The DNA for the CDR3 is TGTGCCAGTCTGTATACAGGGGTACATAGCAATCAGCCCCAGCATTTT. It is translated as CASLYTGVHSNQPQHF.

This sequence joins TRBV30 and TRBJ2-3; 12 nucleotides align to TRBD2. The germline CDR1 and CDR2 sequences are GTSNPN and SVGIG (reference sequence). The CDR3 has 15 amino acids. V shed 4 bases, J shed 9 bases, and the junction held 11 bases outside the gene matches. The CDR3, as DNA: TGTGCCTGGAACAGACTAGCGGGGGACCCAGGGACGCAGTATTTT. Protein product: CAWNRLAGDPGTQYF.

The V gene is TRBV28, the J gene TRBJ1-5, with a weak D call TRBD1 (6 bases). This CDR3 has 14 amino acids. In germline, CDR1 is MDHEN, CDR2 SYDVKM. Trimming cost V 5 bases and J 5 bases, with 13 bases left between them. In nucleotides, the CDR3 is TGTGCCAGCAGTATACAGGGTGGCGATCAGCCCCAGCATTTT. It yields the protein CASSIQGGDQPQHF. Using reference TRBV28 and TRBJ1-5 for the parts outside the CDR3, the full variable domain is DVKVTQSSRYLVKRTGEKVFLECVQDMDHENMFWYRQDPGLGLRLIYFSYDVKMKEKGDIPEGYSVSREKKERFSLILESASTNQTSMYLCASSIQGGDQPQHFGDGTRLSIL.

The rearrangement links TRBV7-3 to TRBJ2-1; D may be TRBD2 (6 bases). Trimming left V 2 bases short and J 5 bases short, with 13 bases between. CDR3 length: 15 amino acids. CDR1 SGHTA and CDR2 FQGTGA come from the germline V gene. CDR3: CASSLGVIADNEQFF. The CDR3 DNA reads as TGTGCCAGCAGCTTAGGGGTGATAGCGGACAATGAGCAGTTCTTC.

The chain recombines TRBV2 with TRBJ1-2, with D unclear. V was trimmed by 3 bases and J by 8 bases, leaving 16 bases between them. Germline CDR1 is SNHLY and CDR2 is FYNNEI. There are 14 residues in the CDR3. The CDR3 here is CASSEMITTSGYTF. DNA of the CDR3: TGTGCCAGCAGTGAGATGATTACAACTAGCGGCTACACCTTC.

The J gene is TRBJ1-4, the V gene TRBV27; 7 bases line up with TRBD1. The V gene end was trimmed by 8 bases and the J gene end by 13 bases; junction bases not matched to a gene: 13. The CDR3 sequence is 13 residues long. Germline V CDR1 and CDR2: MNHEY, SMNVEV (reference sequence). The CDR3 sequence: CASQEFRGSRLFF. The CDR3 nucleotides read TGTGCCAGCCAGGAGTTCAGGGGGTCGAGACTGTTTTTT.

The chain couples TRBV6-1 to TRBJ1-5; no firm D call. The CDR3 runs to 15 residues. Germline values: CDR1 MNHNS, CDR2 SASEGT. Deletions cut 2 bases from V and 0 bases from J, with 8 bases between. The chain's CDR3 is CASSEQLDSNQPQHF. For the CDR3, the DNA is TGTGCCAGCAGTGAACAACTCGATAGCAATCAGCCCCAGCATTTT.

This chain links TRBV11-3 with TRBJ2-5, with 8 positions matching TRBD1. Per the germline V gene, CDR1 is SGHNT and CDR2 is YENEEA. The CDR3 has 15 amino acids. V trimming: 5 bases; J trimming: 2 bases; junction bases outside the gene matches: 7. The CDR3 DNA reads as TGTGCCAGCAGCCTGGGACAGGATATTCAAGAGACCCAGTACTTC. Translation: CASSLGQDIQETQYF.